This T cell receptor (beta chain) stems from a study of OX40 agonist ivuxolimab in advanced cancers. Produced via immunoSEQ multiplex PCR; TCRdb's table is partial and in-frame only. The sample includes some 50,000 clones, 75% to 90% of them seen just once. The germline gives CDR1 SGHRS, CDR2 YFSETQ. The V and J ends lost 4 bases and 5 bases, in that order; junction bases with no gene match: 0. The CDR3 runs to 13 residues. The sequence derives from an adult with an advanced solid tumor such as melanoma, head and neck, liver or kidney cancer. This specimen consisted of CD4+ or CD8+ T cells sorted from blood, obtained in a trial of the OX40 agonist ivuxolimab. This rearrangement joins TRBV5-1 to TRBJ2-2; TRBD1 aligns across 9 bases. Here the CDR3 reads CASSDRGTGELFF. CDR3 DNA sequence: TGCGCCAGCAGCGACAGGGGGACCGGGGAGCTGTTTTTT. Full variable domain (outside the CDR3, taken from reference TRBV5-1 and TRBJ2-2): KAGVTQTPRYLIKTRGQQVTLSCSPISGHRSVSWYQQTPGQGLQFLFEYFSETQRNKGNFPGRFSGRQFSNSRSEMNVSTLELGDSALYLCASSDRGTGELFFGEGSRLTVL.